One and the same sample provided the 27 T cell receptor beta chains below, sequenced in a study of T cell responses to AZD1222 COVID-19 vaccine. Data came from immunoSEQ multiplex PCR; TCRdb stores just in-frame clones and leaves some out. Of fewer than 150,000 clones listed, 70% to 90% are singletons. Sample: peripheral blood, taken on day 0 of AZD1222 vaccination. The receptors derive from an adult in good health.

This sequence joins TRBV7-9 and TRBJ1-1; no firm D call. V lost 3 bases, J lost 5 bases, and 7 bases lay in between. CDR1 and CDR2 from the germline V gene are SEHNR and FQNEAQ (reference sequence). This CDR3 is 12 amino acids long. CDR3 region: CASSFVGTEAFF. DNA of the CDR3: TGTGCCAGCAGCTTCGTGGGTACTGAAGCTTTCTTT.

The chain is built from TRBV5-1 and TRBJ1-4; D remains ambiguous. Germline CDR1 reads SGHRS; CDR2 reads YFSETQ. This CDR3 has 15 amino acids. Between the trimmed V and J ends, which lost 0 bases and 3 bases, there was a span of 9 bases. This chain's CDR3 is CASSLGVNPNEKLFF. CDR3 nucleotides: TGCGCCAGCAGCTTGGGGGTTAATCCTAATGAAAAACTGTTTTTT. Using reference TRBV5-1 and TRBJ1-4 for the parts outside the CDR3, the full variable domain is KAGVTQTPRYLIKTRGQQVTLSCSPISGHRSVSWYQQTPGQGLQFLFEYFSETQRNKGNFPGRFSGRQFSNSRSEMNVSTLELGDSALYLCASSLGVNPNEKLFFGSGTQLSVL.

In nucleotides, the CDR3 is TGTGCCAGCAGCCCTATAGGTCTTGAAGCTTTCTTT. This gives the protein CASSPIGLEAFF. This chain links TRBV7-2 with TRBJ1-1; no clear D. The ends were cut back, 5 bases at V and 7 bases at J, with 11 bases in the middle. The CDR3 has 12 residues. Germline CDR1 SGHTA, CDR2 FQGNSA.

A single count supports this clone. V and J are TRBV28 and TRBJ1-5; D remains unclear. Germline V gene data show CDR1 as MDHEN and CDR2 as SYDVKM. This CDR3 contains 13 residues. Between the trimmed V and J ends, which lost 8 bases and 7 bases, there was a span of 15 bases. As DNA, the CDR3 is TGTGCCAGCGGCGGTCATAAAGGCCAGCCCCAGCATTTT. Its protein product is CASGGHKGQPQHF.

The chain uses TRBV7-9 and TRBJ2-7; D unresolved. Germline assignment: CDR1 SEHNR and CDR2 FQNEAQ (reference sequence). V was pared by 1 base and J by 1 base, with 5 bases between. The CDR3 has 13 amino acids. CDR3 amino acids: CASSLERSYEQYF. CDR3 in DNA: TGTGCCAGCAGCTTAGAGAGGTCCTACGAGCAGTACTTC. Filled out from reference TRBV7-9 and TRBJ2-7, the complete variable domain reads DTGVSQNPRHKITKRGQNVTFRCDPISEHNRLYWYRQTLGQGPEFLTYFQNEAQLEKSRLLSDRFSAERPKGSFSTLEIQRTEQGDSAMYLCASSLERSYEQYFGPGTRLTVT.

The DNA of the CDR3 is TGTGCCTGGAGACGAAGCGGGACAGAAAATAATTCACCCCTCCACTTT. Its translation: CAWRRSGTENNSPLHF. This chain connects TRBV30 to TRBJ1-6, with 7 bases lining up with TRBD1. J gave up 5 bases and V 3 bases, and 10 bases lay outside the gene matches. Germline values: CDR1 GTSNPN, CDR2 SVGIG (reference sequence). The CDR3 is made up of 16 amino acids. The variable domain in full, with the rest retrieved from reference TRBV30 and TRBJ1-6, is SQTIHQWPATLVQPVGSPLSLECTVEGTSNPNLYWYRQAAGRGLQLLFYSVGIGQISSEVPQNLSASRPQDRQFILSSKKLLLSDSGFYLCAWRRSGTENNSPLHFGNGTRLTVT.

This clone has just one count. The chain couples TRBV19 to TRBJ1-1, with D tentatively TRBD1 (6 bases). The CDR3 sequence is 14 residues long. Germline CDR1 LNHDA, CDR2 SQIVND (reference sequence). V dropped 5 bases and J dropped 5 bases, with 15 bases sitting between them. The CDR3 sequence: CASSYQGPWTEAFF. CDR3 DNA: TGTGCCAGTAGTTACCAGGGGCCGTGGACTGAAGCTTTCTTT. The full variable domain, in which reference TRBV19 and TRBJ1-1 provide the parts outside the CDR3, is DGGITQSPKYLFRKEGQNVTLSCEQNLNHDAMYWYRQDPGQGLRLIYYSQIVNDFQKGDIAEGYSVSREKKESFPLTVTSAQKNPTAFYLCASSYQGPWTEAFFGQGTRLTVV.

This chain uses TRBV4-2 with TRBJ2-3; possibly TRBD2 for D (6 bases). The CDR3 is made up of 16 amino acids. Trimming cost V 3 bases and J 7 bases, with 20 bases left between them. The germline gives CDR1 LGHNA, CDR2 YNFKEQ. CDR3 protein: CASSHSSAGPTHTQYF. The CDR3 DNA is TGTGCCAGCAGCCATTCGAGCGCGGGACCAACACATACGCAGTATTTT.

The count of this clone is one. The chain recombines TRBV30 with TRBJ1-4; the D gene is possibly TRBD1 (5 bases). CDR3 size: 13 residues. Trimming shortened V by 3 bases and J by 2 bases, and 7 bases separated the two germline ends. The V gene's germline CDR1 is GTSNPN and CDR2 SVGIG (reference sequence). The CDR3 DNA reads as TGTGCCTGGAGCTGGGGGACTAATGAAAAACTGTTTTTT. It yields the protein CAWSWGTNEKLFF.

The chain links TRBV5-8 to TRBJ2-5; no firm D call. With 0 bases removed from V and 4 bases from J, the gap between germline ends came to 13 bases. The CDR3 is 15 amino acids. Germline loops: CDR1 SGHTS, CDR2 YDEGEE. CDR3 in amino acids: CASSLDLGMRETQYF. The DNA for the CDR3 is TGTGCCAGCAGCTTGGATCTGGGCATGCGAGAGACCCAGTACTTC.

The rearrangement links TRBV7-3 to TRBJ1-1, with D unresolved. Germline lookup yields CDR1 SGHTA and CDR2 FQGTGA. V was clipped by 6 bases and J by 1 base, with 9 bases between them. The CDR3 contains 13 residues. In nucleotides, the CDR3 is TGTGCCAGCAGTTCTCGGGAGAACACTGAAGCTTTCTTT. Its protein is CASSSRENTEAFF.

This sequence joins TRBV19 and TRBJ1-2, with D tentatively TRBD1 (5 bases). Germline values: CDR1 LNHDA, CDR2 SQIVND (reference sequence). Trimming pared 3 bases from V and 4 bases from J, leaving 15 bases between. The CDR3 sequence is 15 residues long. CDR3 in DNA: TGTGCCAGTAGTATTATCCGGGACGGAGTCTATGGCTACACCTTC. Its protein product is CASSIIRDGVYGYTF.

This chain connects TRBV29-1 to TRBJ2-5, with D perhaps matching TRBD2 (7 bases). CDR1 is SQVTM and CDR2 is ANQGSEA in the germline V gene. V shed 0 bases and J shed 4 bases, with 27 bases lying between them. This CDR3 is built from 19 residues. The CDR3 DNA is TGCAGCGTTGAAGACACAGTGCAGGCGGGGGCCTTCGTGGGAGAGACCCAGTACTTC. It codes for CSVEDTVQAGAFVGETQYF.

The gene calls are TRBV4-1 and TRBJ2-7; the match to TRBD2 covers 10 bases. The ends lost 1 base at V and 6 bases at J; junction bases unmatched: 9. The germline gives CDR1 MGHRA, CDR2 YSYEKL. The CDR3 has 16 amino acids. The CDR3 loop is CASSQVRGAGGVEQYF. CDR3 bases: TGCGCCAGCAGCCAAGTCCGCGGAGCGGGAGGGGTCGAGCAGTACTTC.

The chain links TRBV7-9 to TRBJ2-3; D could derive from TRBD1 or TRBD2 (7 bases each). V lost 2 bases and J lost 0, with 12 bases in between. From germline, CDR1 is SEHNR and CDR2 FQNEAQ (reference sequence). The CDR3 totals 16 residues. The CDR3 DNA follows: TGTGCCAGCAGCTTATCAGGGGGGGTGAGCACAGATACGCAGTATTTT. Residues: CASSLSGGVSTDTQYF.

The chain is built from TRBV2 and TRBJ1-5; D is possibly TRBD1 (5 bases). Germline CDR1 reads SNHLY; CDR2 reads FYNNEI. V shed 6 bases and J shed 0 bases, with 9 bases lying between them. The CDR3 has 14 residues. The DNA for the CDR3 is TGTGCCAGCAGCCAACAGGTTAGCAATCAGCCCCAGCATTTT. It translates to CASSQQVSNQPQHF. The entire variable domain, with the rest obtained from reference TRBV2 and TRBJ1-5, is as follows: EPEVTQTPSHQVTQMGQEVILRCVPISNHLYFYWYRQILGQKVEFLVSFYNNEISEKSEIFDDQFSVERPDGSNFTLKIRSTKLEDSAMYFCASSQQVSNQPQHFGDGTRLSIL.

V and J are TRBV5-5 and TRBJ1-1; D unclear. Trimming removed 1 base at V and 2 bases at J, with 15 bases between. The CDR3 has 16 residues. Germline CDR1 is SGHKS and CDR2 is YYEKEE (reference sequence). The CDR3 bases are TGTGCCAGCAGCTTGAGGCTAAGGGAGGTTAACACTGAAGCTTTCTTT. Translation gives CASSLRLREVNTEAFF.

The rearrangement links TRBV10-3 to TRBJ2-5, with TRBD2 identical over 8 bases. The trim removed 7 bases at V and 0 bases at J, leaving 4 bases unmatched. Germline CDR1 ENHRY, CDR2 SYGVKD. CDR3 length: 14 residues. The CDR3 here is CAINAGGNQETQYF. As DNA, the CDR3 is TGTGCCATCAACGCGGGAGGAAACCAAGAGACCCAGTACTTC.

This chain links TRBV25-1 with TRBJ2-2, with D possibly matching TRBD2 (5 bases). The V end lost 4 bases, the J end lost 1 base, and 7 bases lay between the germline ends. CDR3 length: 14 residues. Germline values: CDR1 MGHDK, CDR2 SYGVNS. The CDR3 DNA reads TGTGCCAGCAGTGTCGGACTGAACACCGGGGAGCTGTTTTTT. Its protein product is CASSVGLNTGELFF.

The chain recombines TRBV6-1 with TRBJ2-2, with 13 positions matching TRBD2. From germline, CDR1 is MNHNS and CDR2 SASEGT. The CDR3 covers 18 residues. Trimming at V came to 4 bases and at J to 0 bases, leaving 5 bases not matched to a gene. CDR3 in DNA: TGTGCCAGCAGTGCGGGACTAGCGGGGATCGCGAACACCGGGGAGCTGTTTTTT. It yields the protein CASSAGLAGIANTGELFF.

The CDR3 nucleotides are TGTGCCGTCCCCAGGGCGACCGGCGAAAAACTGTTTTTT. Translation: CAVPRATGEKLFF. This chain joins TRBV15 and TRBJ1-4; possibly TRBD1 for D (5 bases). Germline CDR1 and CDR2: LNHNV and YYDKDF (reference sequence). The CDR3 length is 13 residues. Trimming shortened V by 11 bases and J by 8 bases, and 18 bases separated the two germline ends.

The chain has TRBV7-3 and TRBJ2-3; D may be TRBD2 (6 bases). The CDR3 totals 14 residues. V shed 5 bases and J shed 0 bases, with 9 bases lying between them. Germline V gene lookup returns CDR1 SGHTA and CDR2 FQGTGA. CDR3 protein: CASSLAGSTDTQYF. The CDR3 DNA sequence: TGTGCCAGCAGCCTGGCGGGAAGCACAGATACGCAGTATTTT.

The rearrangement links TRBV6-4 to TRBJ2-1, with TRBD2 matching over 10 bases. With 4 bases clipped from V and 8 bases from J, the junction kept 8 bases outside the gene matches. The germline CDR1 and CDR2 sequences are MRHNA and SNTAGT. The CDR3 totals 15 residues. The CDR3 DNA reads TGTGCCAGCAGTGTCTCTAGCGGGAGTAGCGATGAGCAGTTCTTC. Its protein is CASSVSSGSSDEQFF.

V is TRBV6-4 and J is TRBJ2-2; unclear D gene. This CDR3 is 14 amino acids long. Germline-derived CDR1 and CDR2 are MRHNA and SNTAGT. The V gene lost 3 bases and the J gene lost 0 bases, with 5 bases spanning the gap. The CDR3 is CASSEGSNTGELFF. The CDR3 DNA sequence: TGTGCCAGCAGTGAGGGTTCGAACACCGGGGAGCTGTTTTTT.

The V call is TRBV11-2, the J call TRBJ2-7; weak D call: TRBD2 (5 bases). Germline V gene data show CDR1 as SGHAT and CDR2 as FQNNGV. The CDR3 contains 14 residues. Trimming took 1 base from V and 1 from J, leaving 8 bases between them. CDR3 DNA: TGTGCCAGCAGCTTAGCTGGGGAGTCCTACGAGCAGTACTTC. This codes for CASSLAGESYEQYF.

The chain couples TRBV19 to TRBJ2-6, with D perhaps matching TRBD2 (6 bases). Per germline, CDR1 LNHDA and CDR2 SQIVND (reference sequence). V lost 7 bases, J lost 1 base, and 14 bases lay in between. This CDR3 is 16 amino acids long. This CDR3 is CASTNDGGSGANVLTF. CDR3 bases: TGTGCCAGTACGAACGACGGGGGATCTGGGGCCAACGTCCTGACTTTC. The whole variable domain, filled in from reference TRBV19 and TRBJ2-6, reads DGGITQSPKYLFRKEGQNVTLSCEQNLNHDAMYWYRQDPGQGLRLIYYSQIVNDFQKGDIAEGYSVSREKKESFPLTVTSAQKNPTAFYLCASTNDGGSGANVLTFGAGSRLTVL.

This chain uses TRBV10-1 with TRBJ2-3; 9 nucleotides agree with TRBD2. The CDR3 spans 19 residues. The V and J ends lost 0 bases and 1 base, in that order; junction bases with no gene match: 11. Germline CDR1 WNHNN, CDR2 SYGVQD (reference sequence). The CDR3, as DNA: TGCGCCAGCAGTGAGTCGGGTGGCGGGAGGGCAGGCGGCACAGATACGCAGTATTTT. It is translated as CASSESGGGRAGGTDTQYF.